This T cell receptor beta chain was obtained from a study of vaccination and CD4 T cells after COVID-19. Study-wide context: Post-COVID draws followed diagnosis by a median around 97 days (range 35 to 161). Post-vaccination samples were procured at a median of 72 days following dose two (range 14 to 241). Stimulation used overlapping spike peptides from SARS-CoV-2, HCoV-NL63, HCoV-OC43 and HCoV-229E.

Turning to this clonotype: Its target is not known.

The CDR3 is 15 amino acids. The V and J ends lost 5 bases and 0 bases, in that order; junction bases with no gene match: 3. Germline V gene data show CDR1 as LNHDA and CDR2 as SQIVND (reference sequence). Noted treatment: roughly 10-day PBMC culture with coronavirus spike peptide pools or control peptides (ViraFEST assay). Antigen-specific T cells were expanded with peptide pools by ViraFEST, and TCRs were then sequenced. Scientists ran DNA taken from cultured CD4+ T cells through the Oncomine TCR Beta short-read assay for sequencing. Each CDR3 protein is one row after TCRdb ran MiXCR on the PCR reads. The table has some 10,000 distinct CDR3 sequences, roughly 63% seen once; the top ten hold under 20%.

The genes are TRBV19 and TRBJ2-1; 8 bases are a match to TRBD2. Sequencing was performed on CD4+ T cells from blood, cultured in vitro. The receptor was derived from a human donor who had recovered from COVID-19. The CDR3 sequence is CASSGSGGSYNEQFF. DNA of the CDR3: TGTGCCAGTAGTGGAAGCGGGGGCTCCTACAATGAGCAGTTCTTC.